The present TCR beta chain was sequenced within a study of T cell responses to AZD1222 COVID-19 vaccine. This clone was seen only once. Its antigen is unidentified. Points from the study as a whole: Two AZD1222 administrations were followed by greater Spike-specific TCR breadth and depth. Sampling that yielded the repertoires occurred only after the peak T cell response.

The data were produced by immunoSEQ multiplex PCR, yet TCRdb's version contains in-frame clones alone and is incomplete. The sample contains under 200,000 clones, just over 90% of which appear only once. The specimen was peripheral blood, collected 28 days after the second dose of the MenACWY control vaccine. The clonotype was recovered from an adult who received the MenACWY meningococcal vaccine as a control.

DNA of the CDR3: TGTGCCAGCAGCCCCGGACCCACAGGGGTGAATCAGCCCCAGCATTTT. It yields the protein CASSPGPTGVNQPQHF. The V and J genes are TRBV9 and TRBJ1-5; 7 bases are shared with TRBD1. The CDR3 runs 16 residues. Germline CDR1 and CDR2: SGDLS and YYNGEE. The junction had 11 bases not matched to a gene; V was cut back by 4 bases and J by 4 bases.